This record covers a single T cell receptor (beta chain). Its specificity is not known. TCRdb keeps only in-frame clones here, not all; method: immunoSEQ multiplex PCR. The sample consists of about 15,000 clones, approximately 87% of them appearing once. This entry comes from a study of OX40 agonist ivuxolimab in advanced cancers. Study background: Approximately 40% of patients had received prior checkpoint inhibitor therapy.

The V gene's germline CDR1 is SGHTA and CDR2 FQGNSA. V was cut by 5 bases and J by 2 bases, with 13 bases left in between. CDR3 size: 15 residues. Study findings and constraints: On average, CD8+ T cells showed a greater number of expanded clones than CD4+. Some nonresponders also had low normalized T-cell clonal expansion.

Here the sequenced sample was CD4+ or CD8+ T cells sorted from blood, taken in a trial of the OX40 agonist ivuxolimab. The TCR comes from an adult with an advanced solid tumor such as melanoma, head and neck, liver or kidney cancer. This chain uses TRBV7-2 with TRBJ1-3; D might be TRBD1 (6 bases). The CDR3 DNA reads TGTGCCAGCAGCCCAGGGGCCGCCGCTGGAAACACCATATATTTT. Its translation is CASSPGAAAGNTIYF.